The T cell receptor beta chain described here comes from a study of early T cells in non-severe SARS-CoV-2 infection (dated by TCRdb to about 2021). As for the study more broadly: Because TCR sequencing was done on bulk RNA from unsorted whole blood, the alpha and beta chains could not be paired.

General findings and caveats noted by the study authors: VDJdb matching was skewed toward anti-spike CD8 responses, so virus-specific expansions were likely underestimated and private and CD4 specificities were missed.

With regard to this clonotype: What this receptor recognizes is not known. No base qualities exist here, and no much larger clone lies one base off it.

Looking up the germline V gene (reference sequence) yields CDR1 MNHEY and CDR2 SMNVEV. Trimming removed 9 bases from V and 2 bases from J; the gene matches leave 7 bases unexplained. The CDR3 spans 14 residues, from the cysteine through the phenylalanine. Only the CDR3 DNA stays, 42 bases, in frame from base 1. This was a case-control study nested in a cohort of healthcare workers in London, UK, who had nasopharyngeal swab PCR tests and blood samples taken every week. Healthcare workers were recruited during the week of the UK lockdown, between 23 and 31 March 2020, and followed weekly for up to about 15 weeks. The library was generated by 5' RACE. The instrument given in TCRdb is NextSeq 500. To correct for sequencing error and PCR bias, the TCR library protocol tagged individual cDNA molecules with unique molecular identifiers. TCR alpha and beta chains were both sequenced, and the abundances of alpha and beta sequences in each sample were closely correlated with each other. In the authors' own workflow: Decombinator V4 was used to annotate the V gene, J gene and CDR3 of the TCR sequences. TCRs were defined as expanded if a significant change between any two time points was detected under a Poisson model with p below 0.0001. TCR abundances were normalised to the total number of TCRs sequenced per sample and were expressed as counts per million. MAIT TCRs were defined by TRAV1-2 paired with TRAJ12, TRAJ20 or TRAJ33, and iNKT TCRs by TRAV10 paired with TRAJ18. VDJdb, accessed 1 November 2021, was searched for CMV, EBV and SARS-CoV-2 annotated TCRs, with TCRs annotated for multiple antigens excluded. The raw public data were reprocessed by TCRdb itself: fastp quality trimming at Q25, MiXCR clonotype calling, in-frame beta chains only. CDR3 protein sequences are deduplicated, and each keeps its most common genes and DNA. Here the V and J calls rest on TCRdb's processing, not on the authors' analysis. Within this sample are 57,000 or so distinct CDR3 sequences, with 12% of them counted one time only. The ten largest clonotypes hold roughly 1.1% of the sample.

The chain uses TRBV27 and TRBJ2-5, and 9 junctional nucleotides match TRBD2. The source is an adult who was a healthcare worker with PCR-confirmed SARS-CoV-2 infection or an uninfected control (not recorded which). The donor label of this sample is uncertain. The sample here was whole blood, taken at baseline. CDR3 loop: CASRPSGGQETQYF. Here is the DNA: TGTGCCAGTCGCCCGAGCGGGGGGCAAGAGACCCAGTACTTC.